What follows are 18 T cell receptor beta chains derived from one specimen sequenced in a study of CD8 T cells in Susac syndrome. Random hexamers primed reverse transcription of 0.5 to 1 ug RNA. TCRdb ran MiXCR on the immunoSEQ multiplex PCR reads and lists one entry per CDR3 protein. The sample lists 100,000 or so distinct CDR3 sequences; roughly 94% were seen once. Sequenced material: CD4+ T cells from PBMCs. The receptors were gathered from a human donor with Susac syndrome.

The genes are TRBV10-3 and TRBJ1-5; TRBD1 is a possible D gene (6 bases). The CDR3 contains 15 residues. Trimming removed 3 bases at V and 6 bases at J, with 15 bases between. In germline, CDR1 is ENHRY, CDR2 SYGVKD. The CDR3 DNA reads as TGTGCCATCAGTGAAGGCAGGGGTGAAGCTCAGCCCCAGCATTTT. Translated: CAISEGRGEAQPQHF.

For the CDR3, the DNA is TGTGCCAGCAGCCAAGGCTCCGGCCCCACAGATACGCAGTATTTT. Its translation is CASSQGSGPTDTQYF. The chain links TRBV3-1 to TRBJ2-3; no clear D. This CDR3 region has 15 residues. Looked up from germline, CDR1 is LGHDT and CDR2 is YNNKEL (reference sequence). Deletions cut 1 base from V and 2 bases from J, with 10 bases between.

The chain couples TRBV30 to TRBJ2-5; D may correspond to TRBD1 or TRBD2 (6 bases each). Trimming removed 2 bases at V and 5 bases at J, with 12 bases between. Germline values: CDR1 GTSNPN, CDR2 SVGIG (reference sequence). The CDR3 consists of 13 residues. The CDR3 DNA is TGTGCCTGGAGTCAACCCGGGGGCGAGACCCAGTACTTC. This sequence encodes CAWSQPGGETQYF.

V and J are TRBV20-1 and TRBJ2-7; D perhaps matches TRBD1 (5 bases). Trimming cost V 4 bases and J 7 bases, with 17 bases left between them. The CDR3 is 13 amino acids. CDR1 and CDR2 (germline): DFQATT, SNEGSKA (reference sequence). The chain's CDR3 is CSAKSRASGEQYF. Written as DNA, the CDR3 is TGCAGTGCTAAGTCCAGGGCGTCCGGGGAGCAGTACTTC.

The V and J genes are TRBV29-1 and TRBJ2-2; 11 nucleotides match TRBD2. The V gene end was trimmed by 5 bases and the J gene end by 7 bases; junction bases not matched to a gene: 9. Germline assignment: CDR1 SQVTM and CDR2 ANQGSEA. The length of the CDR3 is 15 residues. The CDR3 is CSVTIAGGPDGELFF. The DNA of the CDR3 is TGCAGCGTTACCATAGCGGGGGGGCCAGACGGGGAGCTGTTTTTT.

The rearrangement links TRBV11-2 to TRBJ1-2; D remains unclear. The CDR3 is made up of 16 amino acids. V was trimmed by 4 bases and J by 8 bases, leaving 23 bases between them. The germline V gene has CDR1 SGHAT and CDR2 FQNNGV. CDR3 in amino acids: CASSSPRRKESSGYTF. CDR3 coding DNA: TGTGCCAGCAGCTCCCCTAGGAGGAAGGAATCGAGCGGCTACACCTTC.

The chain joins TRBV12-3 or TRBV12-4 to TRBJ1-2, with D possibly being TRBD1 (6 bases). This CDR3 comprises 14 residues. The V and J ends lost 3 bases and 7 bases respectively, with 15 bases between them. The CDR3 loop reads CASSFGTRDSGYTF. In DNA form, the CDR3 reads TGTGCCAGCAGTTTCGGGACAAGAGACTCTGGCTACACCTTC.

V usage is TRBV25-1 and J usage is TRBJ1-1; 8 bases are a match to TRBD1. Germline V CDR1 and CDR2: MGHDK, SYGVNS. Trimming took 4 bases from V and 3 from J; bases not matched to a gene: 1. The CDR3 is 13 amino acids. CDR3 amino acids: CASSVQGDTEAFF. The CDR3 coding sequence is TGTGCCAGCAGTGTACAGGGGGACACTGAAGCTTTCTTT.

V and J are TRBV30 and TRBJ2-1, with TRBD1 identical over 7 bases. CDR3 size: 14 residues. Germline V gene sequence: CDR1 GTSNPN, CDR2 SVGIG (reference sequence). V lost 3 bases and J lost 3; bases outside the gene matches: 5. DNA for the CDR3: TGTGCCTGGAGAGGCAGGGGGATCTACAATGAGCAGTTCTTC. Amino acids: CAWRGRGIYNEQFF.

The J gene is TRBJ2-7, the V gene TRBV2, with unresolved D. There are 13 residues in the CDR3. The germline V gene encodes CDR1 SNHLY and CDR2 FYNNEI. The V end lost 4 bases, the J end lost 1 base, and 8 bases lay between the germline ends. CDR3 sequence: CASSGGSSYEQYF. The CDR3 nucleotides read TGTGCCAGCAGTGGTGGCAGTTCCTACGAGCAGTACTTC.

This clonotype was seen a single time. This sequence joins TRBV7-8 and TRBJ2-5; the match to TRBD2 covers 7 bases. J was trimmed by 1 base and V by 1 base; bases with no gene match: 6. The germline gives CDR1 SGHVS, CDR2 FQNEAQ. This CDR3 comprises 16 residues. The CDR3 sequence: CASSLVGGGRQETQYF. CDR3 nucleotide sequence: TGTGCCAGCAGCTTAGTGGGCGGGGGACGCCAAGAGACCCAGTACTTC.

The rearrangement joins TRBV30 to TRBJ2-3; 8 nucleotides align to TRBD1. Germline CDR1 and CDR2: GTSNPN and SVGIG (reference sequence). The CDR3 is made up of 16 amino acids. J was trimmed by 0 bases and V by 5 bases; bases with no gene match: 10. Here the CDR3 reads CAWGLAGGLSTDTQYF. The CDR3 DNA reads TGTGCCTGGGGGTTGGCAGGGGGCCTGAGCACAGATACGCAGTATTTT.

The chain couples TRBV7-9 to TRBJ1-1, with D possibly being TRBD1 (5 bases). Germline loops: CDR1 SEHNR, CDR2 FQNEAQ (reference sequence). The ends were cut back, 2 bases at V and 1 base at J, with 11 bases in the middle. CDR3 length: 15 amino acids. The CDR3 nucleotides are TGTGCCAGCAGCTTATTGGCAGGGCCGAACACTGAAGCTTTCTTT. Its translation is CASSLLAGPNTEAFF. The full variable domain, with the rest looked up from reference TRBV7-9 and TRBJ1-1, is DTGVSQNPRHKITKRGQNVTFRCDPISEHNRLYWYRQTLGQGPEFLTYFQNEAQLEKSRLLSDRFSAERPKGSFSTLEIQRTEQGDSAMYLCASSLLAGPNTEAFFGQGTRLTVV.

This chain joins TRBV3-1 and TRBJ2-1, with 7 nucleotides matching TRBD1. The CDR3 sequence is 15 residues long. CDR1 is LGHDT, CDR2 YNNKEL, per germline (reference sequence). The V and J ends lost 3 bases and 0 bases, in that order; junction bases with no gene match: 2. The CDR3 is CASSQRGPSYNEQFF. CDR3 coding DNA: TGTGCCAGCAGCCAGAGGGGGCCCTCCTACAATGAGCAGTTCTTC.

The chain employs TRBV5-1 and TRBJ1-4, with 7 bases lining up with TRBD1. V was clipped by 3 bases and J by 3 bases; unmatched bases: 5. Germline V gene data show CDR1 as SGHRS and CDR2 as YFSETQ. This CDR3 is 15 amino acids long. The chain's CDR3 is CASSSQGGANEKLFF. The CDR3 DNA is TGCGCCAGCAGCTCCCAGGGGGGAGCTAATGAAAAACTGTTTTTT.

This chain links TRBV7-2 with TRBJ2-5; the D is unclear. The CDR3 is 13 amino acids. Trimming removed 4 bases at V and 5 bases at J, with 11 bases between. Germline values: CDR1 SGHTA, CDR2 FQGNSA. Here the CDR3 reads CASSSPRPETQYF. The CDR3 DNA sequence: TGTGCCAGCAGCTCCCCTCGACCTGAGACCCAGTACTTC.

The chain combines TRBV18 with TRBJ1-6; unclear D gene. V was clipped by 3 bases and J by 6 bases, with 12 bases between them. Germline V gives CDR1 KGHSH, CDR2 LQKENI. CDR3 length equals 15 residues. The CDR3 reads CASSPFEVTNSPLHF. The CDR3 DNA reads TGTGCCAGCTCACCTTTCGAGGTTACTAATTCACCCCTCCACTTT.

The genes are TRBV9 and TRBJ2-3, with D perhaps TRBD1 or TRBD2 (5 bases each). Germline CDR1 reads SGDLS; CDR2 reads YYNGEE. The length of the CDR3 is 15 residues. With 4 bases removed from V and 7 bases from J, the gap between germline ends came to 19 bases. In nucleotides, the CDR3 is TGTGCCAGCAGCCTAAGTAGTGGGGGAATGAATACGCAGTATTTT. Translated: CASSLSSGGMNTQYF. Together with reference TRBV9 and TRBJ2-3, the CDR3 gives the full variable domain: DSGVTQTPKHLITATGQRVTLRCSPRSGDLSVYWYQQSLDQGLQFLIQYYNGEERAKGNILERFSAQQFPDLHSELNLSSLELGDSALYFCASSLSSGGMNTQYFGPGTRLTVL.